Below are 27 T cell receptor beta chains sequenced from a single sample in a study of T cells in Graves' hyperthyroidism and ophthalmopathy. Using RNA transcripts as the source, TCR beta CDR3 regions were amplified. The study used the HTBI primer set for a first-round RT-PCR of the TCR CDR3. Using its own MiXCR run on the multiplex PCR reads, TCRdb lists one record per CDR3 protein. The sample records hundreds of thousands of distinct CDR3 sequences, approximately 15% being singletons. Source material: blood. The origin of the receptors is a woman aged 45-59 years with Graves' ophthalmopathy.

The chain employs TRBV27 and TRBJ1-2; weak D call: TRBD1 (5 bases). This CDR3 region has 15 residues. Germline-derived CDR1 and CDR2 are MNHEY and SMNVEV (reference sequence). V gave up 3 bases and J gave up 0 bases, with 11 bases separating them. CDR3 amino acids: CASSLRGPSNYGYTF. The CDR3 DNA follows: TGTGCCAGCAGTTTGAGGGGCCCTTCTAACTATGGCTACACCTTC.

This clonotype was picked up many times. The chain carries TRBV7-8 and TRBJ2-1, with D perhaps matching TRBD2 (5 bases). This CDR3 has 16 residues. V was trimmed by 5 bases and J by 3 bases, leaving 17 bases between them. Germline CDR1 and CDR2: SGHVS and FQNEAQ. CDR3: CASSIRGDGGYNEQFF. The CDR3 DNA reads as TGTGCCAGCAGCATCCGGGGAGACGGCGGCTACAATGAGCAGTTCTTC.

With respect to this clonotype: One base away lies a much larger clone, so this may be a sequencing read error. J is TRBJ2-1 and V is TRBV20-1; 9 positions match TRBD2. V shed 2 bases and J 8 bases; nucleotides not matched to a gene: 7. Germline assignment: CDR1 DFQATT and CDR2 SNEGSKA (reference sequence). There are 14 residues in the CDR3. CDR3 DNA: TGCAGTGCTAGACAGGGACTAGCAGGACATGAGCAGTTCTTC. Translation gives CSARQGLAGHEQFF.

The V and J genes are TRBV6-2 or TRBV6-3 and TRBJ2-1, with 7 bases identical to TRBD2. Trimming took 7 bases from V and 5 from J; bases not matched to a gene: 2. Germline CDR1 and CDR2: MNHEY and SVGEGT. The CDR3 spans 12 residues. CDR3 bases: TGTGCCAGCAAGGGACTAAACAATGAGCAGTTCTTC. Residues: CASKGLNNEQFF.

This clonotype was recorded many times. The chain joins TRBV20-1 to TRBJ2-1; 9 nucleotides align to TRBD2. The CDR3 consists of 13 residues. CDR1 is DFQATT, CDR2 SNEGSKA, per germline (reference sequence). V lost 8 bases and J lost 8; bases outside the gene matches: 10. CDR3 protein: CSFSGSSGDEQFF. DNA of the CDR3: TGCAGTTTTAGCGGGAGTTCGGGCGATGAGCAGTTCTTC.

The rearrangement links TRBV19 to TRBJ1-5; no reliable D call. Germline V lookup: CDR1 LNHDA, CDR2 SQIVND (reference sequence). V gave up 3 bases and J gave up 8 bases, with 14 bases separating them. CDR3 length equals 14 residues. CDR3 protein: CASSMRHPYEPQHF. The CDR3 nucleotides are TGTGCCAGTAGTATGAGACATCCTTATGAGCCCCAGCATTTT.

The chain has TRBV19 and TRBJ1-1; tentative D call: TRBD1 (5 bases). Germline loops: CDR1 LNHDA, CDR2 SQIVND (reference sequence). This CDR3 contains 12 residues. The germline V and J ends were trimmed by 0 bases and 7 bases, with 6 bases remaining between them. The CDR3 coding sequence is TGTGCCAGTAGTATAGAGGGGCGTGAAGCTTTCTTT. Translated, it gives CASSIEGREAFF.

This clonotype was observed at least ten times. This rearrangement joins TRBV28 to TRBJ2-5; 8 bases are shared with TRBD1. CDR1 MDHEN and CDR2 SYDVKM come from the germline V gene. V lost 1 base to trimming and J lost 1 base; unmatched junction nucleotides: 5. The CDR3 is made up of 16 amino acids. In nucleotides, the CDR3 is TGTGCCAGCAGTTTATTTTGGACAGGGTCCCAAGAGACCCAGTACTTC. Its protein product is CASSLFWTGSQETQYF.

Many counts were recorded for this clonotype. J is TRBJ2-5 and V is TRBV9; tentative D call: TRBD1 (5 bases). In germline, CDR1 is SGDLS, CDR2 YYNGEE. CDR3 length: 14 amino acids. Trimming cost V 1 base and J 2 bases, with 9 bases left between them. CDR3 amino acids: CASSVSGQQETQYF. CDR3 sequence (DNA): TGTGCCAGCAGCGTATCAGGGCAGCAAGAGACCCAGTACTTC.

This clonotype was seen many times. The V gene is TRBV20-1, the J gene TRBJ2-5, with 10 bases lining up with TRBD2. The V and J ends lost 0 bases and 6 bases, in that order; junction bases with no gene match: 7. This CDR3 has 15 residues. CDR1 DFQATT and CDR2 SNEGSKA come from the germline V gene (reference sequence). CDR3 DNA sequence: TGCAGTGCTAGAGATCCCAGCGGGAGGGTTAAGACCCAGTACTTC. This translates into CSARDPSGRVKTQYF.

This clonotype was seen ten or more times. The V and J genes are TRBV7-9 and TRBJ1-1, with D possibly TRBD1 on 5 matching bases. The CDR3 loop spans 15 amino acids. The V end was cut by 1 base, the J end by 5 bases, with 14 bases between. Germline V gives CDR1 SEHNR, CDR2 FQNEAQ (reference sequence). CDR3 nucleotides: TGTGCCAGCAGCTTAGAGCAGGGCGGCGAGACTGAAGCTTTCTTT. It is translated as CASSLEQGGETEAFF.

This clonotype was observed at least ten times. The rearrangement joins TRBV11-2 to TRBJ1-5; D unresolved. The CDR3 spans 12 residues. With 2 bases removed from V and 6 bases from J, the gap between germline ends came to 5 bases. CDR1 and CDR2 (germline): SGHAT, FQNNGV. The CDR3 sequence: CASSLNSQPQHF. CDR3 sequence (DNA): TGTGCCAGCAGCTTAAATTCTCAGCCCCAGCATTTT.

The J gene is TRBJ2-1, the V gene TRBV12-3 or TRBV12-4; TRBD1 is a possible D gene (6 bases). V was clipped by 6 bases and J by 10 bases, with 16 bases between them. CDR3 length: 13 amino acids. CDR3 amino acids: CASRQNPGTEQFF. The DNA of the CDR3 is TGTGCCAGCAGACAAAATCCCGGGACAGAGCAGTTCTTC.

This clonotype was observed at least ten times. V usage is TRBV12-3 or TRBV12-4 and J usage is TRBJ1-1; weak D call: TRBD1 (5 bases). This CDR3 contains 15 residues. Trimming took 5 bases from V and 2 from J, leaving 15 bases between them. The CDR3 DNA follows: TGTGCCAGCAGTCTAGGGGCGTCCCCTAACACTGAAGCTTTCTTT. Its translation is CASSLGASPNTEAFF.

This clonotype has ten or more counts. V is TRBV12-3 or TRBV12-4 and J is TRBJ2-5; maybe TRBD1 (7 bases). V was pared by 1 base and J by 5 bases, with 17 bases between. There are 16 residues in the CDR3. CDR3 bases: TGTGCCAGCAGTTTAGGGACAGGCCCTGGGGGGGAGACCCAGTACTTC. Amino acids: CASSLGTGPGGETQYF.

This clonotype was picked up many times. J is TRBJ2-1 and V is TRBV2, with 14 bases fitting TRBD2. CDR1 and CDR2 from the germline V gene are SNHLY and FYNNEI. The CDR3 sequence is 21 residues long. J lost 1 base, V lost 3 bases, and 14 bases had no gene match. CDR3 nucleotide sequence: TGTGCCAGCAGTGACCTTTCCACCGGGACTAGCGGGAGTATTTCCTACAATGAGCAGTTCTTC. It translates to CASSDLSTGTSGSISYNEQFF. Filled out from reference TRBV2 and TRBJ2-1, the complete variable domain reads EPEVTQTPSHQVTQMGQEVILRCVPISNHLYFYWYRQILGQKVEFLVSFYNNEISEKSEIFDDQFSVERPDGSNFTLKIRSTKLEDSAMYFCASSDLSTGTSGSISYNEQFFGPGTRLTVL.

There are a few counts of this clonotype. The chain is built from TRBV20-1 and TRBJ1-6, with D perhaps TRBD1 (5 bases). Germline CDR1 reads DFQATT; CDR2 reads SNEGSKA (reference sequence). This CDR3 has 17 residues. Deletions cut 1 base from V and 7 bases from J, with 20 bases between. CDR3 coding DNA: TGCAGTGCTAGAGTTTCAGGGCGCTATACTCTGAATTCACCCCTCCACTTT. Translating it yields CSARVSGRYTLNSPLHF.

This clonotype was observed a handful of times. The chain employs TRBV5-8 and TRBJ1-2; 12 bases line up with TRBD1. The CDR3 spans 17 residues. The J segment lost 4 bases and the V segment lost 4 bases, leaving 11 bases of the junction unmatched. CDR1 is SGHTS and CDR2 is YDEGEE in the germline V gene. CDR3 protein: CASSPSVWDRGPYGYTF. In DNA, the CDR3 is TGTGCCAGCAGCCCCTCAGTCTGGGACAGGGGGCCCTATGGCTACACCTTC.

The V call is TRBV29-1, the J call TRBJ2-5, with D perhaps given as TRBD1 or TRBD2 (5 bases each). The germline V gene encodes CDR1 SQVTM and CDR2 ANQGSEA. Between the trimmed V and J ends, which lost 8 bases and 5 bases, there was a span of 15 bases. CDR3 length: 12 amino acids. The CDR3 spells CSTGPGAETQYF. The DNA for the CDR3 is TGCAGCACTGGGCCCGGGGCGGAGACCCAGTACTTC. Combining the CDR3 with reference TRBV29-1 and TRBJ2-5 gives the whole variable domain SAVISQKPSRDICQRGTSLTIQCQVDSQVTMMFWYRQQPGQSLTLIATANQGSEATYESGFVIDKFPISRPNLTFSTLTVSNMSPEDSSIYLCSTGPGAETQYFGPGTRLLVL.

Points on this clonotype: Sequence at one end of the junction differs from germline and may be a read error. The rearrangement uses TRBV4-1 and TRBJ1-1; D is uncertain. Germline V gene data show CDR1 as MGHRA and CDR2 as YSYEKL. The CDR3 totals 15 residues. The chain's CDR3 is CAGSQVSGMNTEAFF. DNA for the CDR3: TGCGCCGGCAGCCAAGTTTCAGGAATGAACACTGAAGCTTTCTTT.

The rearrangement links TRBV24-1 to TRBJ2-7, with D unresolved. Trimming took 3 bases from V and 6 from J, leaving 11 bases between them. The CDR3 has 13 amino acids. The germline gives CDR1 KGHDR, CDR2 SFDVKD. For the CDR3, the DNA is TGTGCCACCAGTGATCCCGGTTTACCCGAGCAGTACTTC. Protein sequence: CATSDPGLPEQYF.

This clonotype showed up many times. The chain is built from TRBV18 and TRBJ2-7; 9 bases agree with TRBD1. Germline V gene data show CDR1 as KGHSH and CDR2 as LQKENI. Trimming cost V 2 bases and J 3 bases; bases outside gene matches: 8. CDR3 length: 16 amino acids. Here the CDR3 reads CASSPNRDRVYYEQYF. The CDR3 region has the DNA TGTGCCAGCTCACCAAACCGGGACAGGGTTTACTACGAGCAGTACTTC.

Many counts were recorded for this clonotype. The chain recombines TRBV7-9 with TRBJ2-2; D uncertain. The CDR3 covers 16 residues. Germline V CDR1 and CDR2: SEHNR, FQNEAQ (reference sequence). V lost 5 bases to trimming and J lost 3 bases, with 16 bases between them. The DNA for the CDR3 is TGTGCCAGCAGCCGACCTCCTGGCGGAGACACCGGGGAGCTGTTTTTT. It translates to CASSRPPGGDTGELFF.

This clonotype has a count of ten or more. The chain carries TRBV3-1 and TRBJ2-1; D gene unclear. Trimming left V 3 bases short and J 6 bases short, with 3 bases between. The CDR3 extends over 11 amino acids. Germline lookup yields CDR1 LGHDT and CDR2 YNNKEL (reference sequence). The CDR3 region is CASSHLNEQFF. The CDR3 region has the DNA TGTGCCAGCAGCCACCTCAATGAGCAGTTCTTC.

This clonotype was seen at least ten times. This chain joins TRBV6-1 and TRBJ2-7; 9 bases agree with TRBD2. V was pared by 2 bases and J by 3 bases, with 5 bases of the junction left unmatched. From germline, CDR1 is MNHNS and CDR2 SASEGT. This CDR3 is 15 amino acids long. CDR3 residues: CASSETGLAGYEQYF. The CDR3 DNA reads as TGTGCCAGCAGTGAAACGGGACTAGCAGGCTACGAGCAGTACTTC.

Many counts were recorded for this clonotype. This chain uses TRBV20-1 with TRBJ1-2, with D perhaps TRBD1 (6 bases). This CDR3 contains 17 residues. Germline V gene sequence: CDR1 DFQATT, CDR2 SNEGSKA (reference sequence). Deletions cut 1 base from V and 2 bases from J, with 20 bases between. For the CDR3, the DNA is TGCAGTGCTAGAGGTTGGGTGTGGGGGGCCGACAACTATGGCTACACCTTC. It yields the protein CSARGWVWGADNYGYTF.

The V and J genes are TRBV6-1 and TRBJ1-1; D unresolved. V dropped 5 bases and J dropped 7 bases, with 17 bases sitting between them. CDR1 MNHNS and CDR2 SASEGT come from the germline V gene. This CDR3 region has 14 residues. The CDR3 is CASSPPVVPIEAFF. CDR3 DNA sequence: TGTGCCAGCAGTCCCCCCGTGGTGCCGATTGAAGCTTTCTTT.